The next 7 T cell receptor beta chains were all read from a single sample in a study of cytomegalovirus exposure and HLA in healthy donors. The primer mix had 60 Vbeta and 13 Jbeta primers. The repertoire was sequenced with immunoSEQ multiplex PCR; TCRdb's copy has only in-frame clones and lacks some. Of around 160,000 clones detected, around 80% appear once; the ten largest clones hold approximately 13%. The sample consisted of PBMCs. Receptor source: a man aged 35-49 years in good health and CMV-seropositive.

This clone occurred once. The gene calls are TRBV5-8 and TRBJ2-7, with TRBD2 identical over 8 bases. CDR1 and CDR2 (germline): SGHTS, YDEGEE. The junction had 8 bases not matched to a gene; V was cut back by 4 bases and J by 5 bases. The CDR3 length is 14 residues. For the CDR3, the DNA is TGTGCCAGCAGCGATACGGGACTAGTGAACGAGCAGTACTTC. Its translation is CASSDTGLVNEQYF. Full variable domain (rest looked up from reference TRBV5-8 and TRBJ2-7): EAGVTQSPTHLIKTRGQQATLRCSPISGHTSVYWYQQALGLGLQFLLWYDEGEERNRGNFPPRFSGRQFPNYSSELNVNALELEDSALYLCASSDTGLVNEQYFGPGTRLTVT.

The V and J genes are TRBV21-1 and TRBJ2-1; the table gives TRBD2 as D, unverified against the DNA. TRBV21-1 is described as a pseudogene. The CDR3 spans 14 residues. The CDR3 DNA reads as TGTGCCAGCCCTAGGACTAGCGGGAGTAATGAGCAGTTCTTC. Translating gives CASPRTSGSNEQFF.

The CDR3 sequence: CASSPPGTLTYEQYF. The CDR3 DNA reads TGTGCCAGCAGCCCCCCCGGGACTTTAACCTACGAGCAGTACTTC. This rearrangement joins TRBV28 to TRBJ2-7, with D perhaps matching TRBD2 (6 bases). This CDR3 has 15 residues. Germline V gene lookup returns CDR1 MDHEN and CDR2 SYDVKM. The ends were cut back, 6 bases at V and 2 bases at J, with 17 bases in the middle.

V is TRBV5-6 and J is TRBJ2-7; TRBD2 agrees at 7 bases. The J segment lost 0 bases and the V segment lost 4 bases, leaving 10 bases of the junction unmatched. The CDR3 length is 16 residues. The germline V gene encodes CDR1 SGHDT and CDR2 YYEEEE. CDR3 loop: CASSTLPSGPSYEQYF. In DNA form, the CDR3 reads TGTGCCAGCAGCACCCTCCCTAGCGGACCCTCCTACGAGCAGTACTTC. The whole variable domain, filled in from reference TRBV5-6 and TRBJ2-7, reads DAGVTQSPTHLIKTRGQQVTLRCSPKSGHDTVSWYQQALGQGPQFIFQYYEEEERQRGNFPDRFSGHQFPNYSSELNVNALLLGDSALYLCASSTLPSGPSYEQYFGPGTRLTVT.

The rearrangement joins TRBV2 to TRBJ1-5; tentatively, D is TRBD1 (6 bases). The V end lost 6 bases, the J end lost 2 bases, and 14 bases lay between the germline ends. The CDR3 consists of 15 residues. Germline V CDR1 and CDR2: SNHLY, FYNNEI. For the CDR3, the DNA is TGTGCCAGCAGGGCGGGGGGCATGGGCAATCAGCCCCAGCATTTT. This gives the protein CASRAGGMGNQPQHF.

V is TRBV14 and J is TRBJ2-7; 8 nucleotides match TRBD2. J was trimmed by 1 base and V by 4 bases; bases with no gene match: 6. CDR1 SGHDN and CDR2 FVKESK come from the germline V gene. The CDR3 is 15 amino acids. The CDR3 reads CASSLFSGKSYEQYF. CDR3 DNA sequence: TGTGCCAGCAGCCTTTTTAGCGGGAAGTCCTACGAGCAGTACTTC.

This chain joins TRBV19 and TRBJ1-2, with D possibly matching TRBD1 (5 bases). Germline lookup yields CDR1 LNHDA and CDR2 SQIVND (reference sequence). V was trimmed by 7 bases and J by 4 bases, leaving 10 bases between them. The CDR3 extends over 12 amino acids. This CDR3 is CASIGGFYGYTF. Here the CDR3 DNA reads TGTGCCAGTATTGGGGGGTTCTATGGCTACACCTTC.